One and the same sample provided the 9 T cell receptor beta chains below, sequenced in a study of Ad26.COV2.S vaccination and SARS-CoV-2 variants. This table comes from immunoSEQ multiplex PCR, and its TCRdb copy is limited to in-frame clones, with some not included. The top ten hold around 2.5% of the sample, which has some 500,000 clones, approximately 92% seen once. Stated treatment: roughly 19 received Ad26.COV2.S at low or high dose, single or two shots; roughly 5 received placebo; per-sample allocation not given. Material that was analyzed had been drawn on day 63 after the first vaccine or placebo injection. The sequenced sample was peripheral blood, obtained in a trial of Ad26.COV2.S vaccine versus placebo. These receptors all come from a person aged 18-65 years who received the Ad26.COV2.S COVID-19 vaccine or a placebo.

The chain has TRBV7-9 and TRBJ1-2; D gene uncertain. The CDR3 runs to 13 residues. Germline-derived CDR1 and CDR2 are SEHNR and FQNEAQ (reference sequence). The V end lost 0 bases, the J end lost 8 bases, and 10 bases lay between the germline ends. DNA of the CDR3: TGTGCCAGCAGCTTAGCGCAGGCAAAAGGCTACACCTTC. Protein product: CASSLAQAKGYTF.

The genes are TRBV4-1 and TRBJ1-4; D unclear. CDR3 length equals 14 residues. The germline V gene has CDR1 MGHRA and CDR2 YSYEKL. Trimming left V 1 base short and J 7 bases short, with 10 bases between. The CDR3 sequence: CASSQVGRGEKLFF. CDR3 DNA: TGCGCCAGCAGCCAAGTCGGCCGGGGTGAAAAACTGTTTTTT.

This clone was seen only once. The chain has TRBV24-1 and TRBJ2-5, with D maybe TRBD2 (5 bases). The CDR3 runs 13 residues. Germline CDR1 reads KGHDR; CDR2 reads SFDVKD. V gave up 12 bases and J gave up 1 base, with 14 bases separating them. This CDR3 is CASRAGGQETQYF. The CDR3 bases are TGTGCCTCTCGGGCAGGAGGCCAAGAGACCCAGTACTTC.

V usage is TRBV16 and J usage is TRBJ1-5; no reliable D call. V lost 0 bases to trimming and J lost 5 bases, with 8 bases between them. CDR1 and CDR2 (germline): KGHSY, FQNENV. CDR3 length equals 14 residues. CDR3 DNA sequence: TGTGCCAGCAGCCAATCGACCACGGATCAGCCCCAGCATTTT. Protein product: CASSQSTTDQPQHF.

The chain has TRBV7-2 and TRBJ1-6, with 8 bases that match TRBD1. This CDR3 spans 17 amino acids. The ends lost 0 bases at V and 6 bases at J; junction bases unmatched: 7. CDR1 is SGHTA and CDR2 is FQGNSA in the germline V gene. CDR3 protein: CASSLARTGLFNSPLHF. The CDR3 nucleotides read TGTGCCAGCAGCTTAGCCCGGACAGGGCTTTTTAATTCACCCCTCCACTTT.

The chain has TRBV7-9 and TRBJ2-1, with 7 nucleotides matching TRBD2. This CDR3 contains 20 residues. The trim removed 5 bases at V and 4 bases at J, leaving 23 bases unmatched. Germline lookup yields CDR1 SEHNR and CDR2 FQNEAQ (reference sequence). CDR3 loop: CASSNPYKTSASPTYNEQFF. The CDR3 nucleotides are TGTGCCAGCAGCAACCCTTATAAAACTAGCGCGTCCCCAACATACAATGAGCAGTTCTTC.

The chain is built from TRBV3-1 (or the pseudogene TRBV3-2) and TRBJ1-3, with 10 bases aligning to TRBD1. The trim removed 3 bases at V and 0 bases at J, leaving 2 bases unmatched. The CDR3 runs 16 residues. The germline V gene has CDR1 LGHDT and CDR2 YNNKEL (reference sequence). CDR3 bases: TGTGCCAGCAGCCATTGGGACAGGGGCTCTGGAAACACCATATATTTT. Translated: CASSHWDRGSGNTIYF.

This clone was seen more than once but under ten times. The chain joins TRBV28 to TRBJ2-7; D may be TRBD1 (6 bases). Trimming pared 7 bases from V and 3 bases from J, leaving 19 bases between. The CDR3 runs 15 residues. Per the germline V gene, CDR1 is MDHEN and CDR2 is SYDVKM. The CDR3, as DNA: TGTGCCAGCAATCCTTCGACAGGTTCCGGCTACGAGCAGTACTTC. It is translated as CASNPSTGSGYEQYF. The full variable domain, in which reference TRBV28 and TRBJ2-7 provide the parts outside the CDR3, is DVKVTQSSRYLVKRTGEKVFLECVQDMDHENMFWYRQDPGLGLRLIYFSYDVKMKEKGDIPEGYSVSREKKERFSLILESASTNQTSMYLCASNPSTGSGYEQYFGPGTRLTVT.

Only a few counts were recorded for this clone. The chain carries TRBV28 and TRBJ1-3, with a weak D call TRBD1 (5 bases). The CDR3 contains 14 residues. V shed 2 bases and J shed 4 bases, with 9 bases lying between them. The germline gives CDR1 MDHEN, CDR2 SYDVKM. The CDR3 sequence: CASSLPGAGNTIYF. The CDR3 DNA is TGTGCCAGCAGTTTACCCGGGGCCGGAAACACCATATATTTT.